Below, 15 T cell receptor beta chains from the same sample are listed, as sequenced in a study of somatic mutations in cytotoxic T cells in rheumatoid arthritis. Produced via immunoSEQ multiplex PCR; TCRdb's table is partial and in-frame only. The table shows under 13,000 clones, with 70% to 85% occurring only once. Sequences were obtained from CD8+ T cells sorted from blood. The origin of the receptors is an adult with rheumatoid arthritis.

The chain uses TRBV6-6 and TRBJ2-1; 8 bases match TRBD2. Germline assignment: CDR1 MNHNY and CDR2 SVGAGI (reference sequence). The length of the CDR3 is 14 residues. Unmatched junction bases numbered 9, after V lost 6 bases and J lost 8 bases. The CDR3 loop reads CASSLTSGGDEQFF. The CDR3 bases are TGTGCCAGCAGCCTTACTAGCGGCGGCGATGAGCAGTTCTTC.

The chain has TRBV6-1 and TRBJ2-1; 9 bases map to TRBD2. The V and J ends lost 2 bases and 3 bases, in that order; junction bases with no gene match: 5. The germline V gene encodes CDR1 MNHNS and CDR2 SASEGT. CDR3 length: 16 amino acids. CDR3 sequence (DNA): TGTGCCAGCAGTGAAATGGGAGCGGGGGGCTACAATGAGCAGTTCTTC. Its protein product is CASSEMGAGGYNEQFF.

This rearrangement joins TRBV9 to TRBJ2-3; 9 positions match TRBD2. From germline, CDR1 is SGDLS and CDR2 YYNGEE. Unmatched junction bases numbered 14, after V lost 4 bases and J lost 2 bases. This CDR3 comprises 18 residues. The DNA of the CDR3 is TGTGCCAGCAGCCCGAGAGGGCTAGCGGGGAGGGTCACAGATACGCAGTATTTT. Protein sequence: CASSPRGLAGRVTDTQYF. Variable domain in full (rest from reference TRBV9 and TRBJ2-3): DSGVTQTPKHLITATGQRVTLRCSPRSGDLSVYWYQQSLDQGLQFLIQYYNGEERAKGNILERFSAQQFPDLHSELNLSSLELGDSALYFCASSPRGLAGRVTDTQYFGPGTRLTVL.

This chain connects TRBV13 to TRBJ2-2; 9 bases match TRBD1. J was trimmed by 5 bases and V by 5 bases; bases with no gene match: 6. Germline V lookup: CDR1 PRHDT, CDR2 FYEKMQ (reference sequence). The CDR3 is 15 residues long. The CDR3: CASSVGQGRTGELFF. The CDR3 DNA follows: TGTGCCAGCAGCGTCGGACAGGGGAGGACCGGGGAGCTGTTTTTT.

The CDR3 region is CASSLVGYISGANVLTF. CDR3 coding DNA: TGCGCCAGCAGCTTGGTAGGCTATATCTCTGGGGCCAACGTCCTGACTTTC. The V gene is TRBV5-1, the J gene TRBJ2-6; D is undetermined. From germline, CDR1 is SGHRS and CDR2 YFSETQ. This CDR3 is 17 amino acids long. V shed 0 bases and J shed 0 bases, with 10 bases lying between them.

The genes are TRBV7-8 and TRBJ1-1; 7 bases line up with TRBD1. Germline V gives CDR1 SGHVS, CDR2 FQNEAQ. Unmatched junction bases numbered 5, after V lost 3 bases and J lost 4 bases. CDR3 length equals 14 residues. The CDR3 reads CASSFTGVGTEAFF. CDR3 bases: TGTGCCAGCAGCTTTACAGGGGTGGGCACTGAAGCTTTCTTT.

This chain's CDR3 is CASSPNTGYYEQYF. In nucleotides, the CDR3 is TGCGCCAGCAGCCCAAACACAGGGTACTACGAGCAGTACTTC. V usage is TRBV4-3 and J usage is TRBJ2-7; D might be TRBD1 (6 bases). Germline CDR1 is LGHNA and CDR2 is YSLEER. Trimming removed 4 bases from V and 3 bases from J, with 13 bases in between. The CDR3 sequence is 14 residues long.

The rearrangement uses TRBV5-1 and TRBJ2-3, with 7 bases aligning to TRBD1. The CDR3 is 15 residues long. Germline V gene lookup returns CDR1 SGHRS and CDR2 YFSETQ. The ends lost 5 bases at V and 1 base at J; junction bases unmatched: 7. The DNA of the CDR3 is TGCGCCAGCAGTTCGAATGGACAGGGCACAGATACGCAGTATTTT. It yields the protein CASSSNGQGTDTQYF. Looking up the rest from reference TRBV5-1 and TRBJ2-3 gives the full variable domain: KAGVTQTPRYLIKTRGQQVTLSCSPISGHRSVSWYQQTPGQGLQFLFEYFSETQRNKGNFPGRFSGRQFSNSRSEMNVSTLELGDSALYLCASSSNGQGTDTQYFGPGTRLTVL.

In DNA form, the CDR3 reads TGTGCCAGCAGCCTGGGGGAGGGCTATGGCTACACCTTC. It translates to CASSLGEGYGYTF. The chain employs TRBV11-2 and TRBJ1-2, with a tentative D call TRBD1 (5 bases). The germline gives CDR1 SGHAT, CDR2 FQNNGV. CDR3 length: 13 amino acids. Trimming shortened V by 5 bases and J by 4 bases, and 11 bases separated the two germline ends.

CDR3 loop: CASSVAGIPYEQYF. CDR3 nucleotide sequence: TGTGCCAGCAGCGTAGCCGGAATTCCCTACGAGCAGTACTTC. This sequence joins TRBV9 and TRBJ2-7; D gene unclear. Germline V gene lookup returns CDR1 SGDLS and CDR2 YYNGEE. The CDR3 has 14 residues. V lost 0 bases, J lost 2 bases, and 9 bases lay in between.

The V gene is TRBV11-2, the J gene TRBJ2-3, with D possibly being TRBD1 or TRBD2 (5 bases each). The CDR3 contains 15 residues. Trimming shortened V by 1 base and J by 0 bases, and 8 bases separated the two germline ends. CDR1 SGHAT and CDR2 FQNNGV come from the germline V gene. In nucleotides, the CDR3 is TGTGCCAGCAGCTTAGGGGGCGGGAGCACAGATACGCAGTATTTT. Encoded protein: CASSLGGGSTDTQYF.

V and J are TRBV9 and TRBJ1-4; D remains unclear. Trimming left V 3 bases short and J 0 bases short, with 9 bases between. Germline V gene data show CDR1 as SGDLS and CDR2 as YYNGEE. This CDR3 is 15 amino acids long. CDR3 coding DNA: TGTGCCAGCAGCGCCCGGACTGCAACTAATGAAAAACTGTTTTTT. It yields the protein CASSARTATNEKLFF.

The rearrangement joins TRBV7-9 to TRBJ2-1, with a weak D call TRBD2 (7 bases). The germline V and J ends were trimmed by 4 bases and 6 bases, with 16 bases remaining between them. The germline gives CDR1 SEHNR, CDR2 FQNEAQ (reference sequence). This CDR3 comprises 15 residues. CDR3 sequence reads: CASSWGGAPFNEQFF. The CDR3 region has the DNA TGTGCCAGCAGCTGGGGGGGGGCCCCTTTCAATGAGCAGTTCTTC.

The CDR3 DNA reads as TGTGCCAGCAGCTTTCCCCCGATCGGGGGCAATGGAGGCTACACCTTC. It encodes CASSFPPIGGNGGYTF. The chain has TRBV7-9 and TRBJ1-2; D may be TRBD1 (6 bases). Trimming shortened V by 3 bases and J by 8 bases, and 22 bases separated the two germline ends. CDR3 length equals 16 residues. CDR1 is SEHNR and CDR2 is FQNEAQ in the germline V gene (reference sequence).

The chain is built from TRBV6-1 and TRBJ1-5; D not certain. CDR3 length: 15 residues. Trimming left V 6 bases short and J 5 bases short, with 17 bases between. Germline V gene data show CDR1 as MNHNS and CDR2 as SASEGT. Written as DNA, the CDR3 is TGTGCCAGCAGCCGTCCTTTCGACGGAGATCAGCCCCAGCATTTT. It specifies CASSRPFDGDQPQHF.